This T cell receptor (beta chain) was observed in a study of blood T cell repertoires in COVID-19. Using immunoSEQ multiplex PCR, the repertoire was profiled, and TCRdb retains in-frame clones only, with some absent. Of over 250,000 clones in the sample, roughly 88% were seen once. All enrollees were about 18 to 100 years old and from 25 or so US areas. Self-reported history from a screening survey and questionnaire set each donor's cohort. Germline CDR1 is SGDLS and CDR2 is YYNGEE. The CDR3 sequence is 17 residues long. The junction had 10 bases not matched to a gene; V was cut back by 0 bases and J by 2 bases.

Input material: PBMCs or T cells enriched from blood (not recorded which). This receptor was taken from a woman aged 25 to 39 who had recovered from COVID-19. V gene TRBV9 combines with J gene TRBJ2-5; 7 bases align to TRBD2. Here the CDR3 reads CASSVGVTSGNQETQYF. The CDR3 DNA sequence: TGTGCCAGCAGCGTAGGTGTGACGAGCGGGAATCAAGAGACCCAGTACTTC.